This TCR beta chain came from a study of blood T cell repertoires in COVID-19. Measured with immunoSEQ multiplex PCR; TCRdb has only the in-frame clones, and not every one. Among 290,000 or so clones, approximately 91% were seen once, and the ten largest hold 2.2%. CDR1 and CDR2 from the germline V gene are SGHRS and YFSETQ. The CDR3 has 15 residues. Trimming cost V 4 bases and J 5 bases, with 16 bases left between them. This receptor was obtained from a woman between 25 and 40 years old with COVID-19, enrolled during active disease. J is TRBJ2-1 and V is TRBV5-1, with a tentative D call TRBD1 (5 bases). The sequenced material came from peripheral blood. The CDR3 bases are TGCGCCAGCAGCACGGACATACCGACGAACAATGAGCAGTTCTTC. Its translation: CASSTDIPTNNEQFF. The full variable domain, completed using reference TRBV5-1 and TRBJ2-1, is KAGVTQTPRYLIKTRGQQVTLSCSPISGHRSVSWYQQTPGQGLQFLFEYFSETQRNKGNFPGRFSGRQFSNSRSEMNVSTLELGDSALYLCASSTDIPTNNEQFFGPGTRLTVL.